This note documents a single T cell receptor beta chain sequence. The sample holds a few counts of this clone. Its recognized antigen is unknown. The record has no base qualities; no much larger clone is one base away. This sample is part of a study of cytomegalovirus exposure and HLA in healthy donors (dated by TCRdb to the late 2010s). A note on the overall study: An earlier analysis of several hundred of the donors reported approximately 300 Gb of sequence data and 117 million unique TCR beta sequences from about 200 million T cells. An early release covering over 500 HLA-typed donors comprised roughly 300 gigabases of sequencing data and approximately 85 million unique TCR sequences. Among the roughly 410 genotyped donors, approximately 77% belonged to the genetic ancestry cluster associated with self-reported Caucasian donors. The study aimed to test whether signatures of past pathogen exposure could be identified by cataloging public T cell receptors. Using immunosequencing, the study profiled T cell repertoires from roughly 650 subjects and related those repertoires to cytomegalovirus serostatus. In addition to the first cohort of roughly 670 subjects, a separate validation cohort of 130 or so different subjects was used. To predict cytomegalovirus infection status, the study combined high-throughput TCR immunosequencing, statistical association of individual TCRs with disease status, and machine learning. A later analysis re-analyzed previously published TCR beta repertoires from about 730 donors and added high-resolution HLA genotyping to study TCR occurrence patterns. Rather than using new phenotypic data, the later analysis identified candidate immune exposures from TCR beta sequences and from how often those sequences occurred across donors. An earlier analysis of 587 of the donors applied high-throughput TCR beta sequencing to assess whether each TCR beta V gene segment acted as functional or pseudogenic. Donor age, sex, ethnicity and CMV serostatus were compiled together with the repertoire data. A later genetic analysis used genome-wide SNP genotypes for about three fifths of the 666 donors, treating that subset as a discovery cohort. Every discovery cohort repertoire had been produced on one sequencing platform. HLA typing covered class I and class II loci at four-digit resolution. The number of typed donors differed by locus: about 629-630 for A, B, C, DRB1 and DQB1; 500 to 550 for DQA1; 606 for DPA1; and approximately 450 for DPB1. A handful of DR-DQ haplotypes were handled as single units for association and clustering because linkage in the cohort was strong. On average, over 200,000 unique TCR beta nucleotide sequences were sequenced per donor among 398 genotyped donors of the cohort, with roughly 19% of those sequences being non-productive.

General findings and caveats noted by the study authors: The authors suggested that the approach could potentially be generalized to other disease states and immunological phenotypes. A further reported finding was that TCR beta sequences accurately predicted the HLA-A and HLA-B alleles for most subjects in the first cohort. In an earlier analysis of around 500 of the donors, most TCR beta V segments appeared in productive rearrangements about 87% or about 30% of the time, broadly matching IMGT annotations. A later analysis reported that several top co-occurrence clusters appeared linked to parvovirus B19, influenza, CMV and Epstein-Barr virus. According to a later genetic analysis, donors in an Asian-associated ancestry cluster had fewer N-insertions in productive TCRs than the approximately 630-donor mean. In a later analysis, HLA-associated TCR beta chains showed more clonal expansion and lower generation probabilities than non-associated chains that were equally common. A later genetic analysis associated a missense DCLRE1C variant with V-gene and J-gene trimming of TCR beta chains, and an independent cohort replicated the association. Over 15 rarely observed V segments, including chromosome 9 orphons, were excluded from the earlier analysis of about 500 of the donors because counts were too low. Correlated functional status among segregating V segments might be attributable to linkage disequilibrium, but an unknown experimental factor could not be ruled out. The classifier was reported to diagnose cytomegalovirus status with high specificity and sensitivity in both the original cohort and the validation cohort. Because some donors lacked HLA typing at each locus, the association tests relied only on the typed subset. Three of the identified cytomegalovirus-associated TCR beta chains were confirmed in vitro to be specific for cytomegalovirus antigens. Most CMV-associated TCR beta chains appeared to be HLA-restricted in a later analysis, and the HLA associations seemed to be driven largely by CMV exposure. A later analysis associated roughly 17,000 TCR beta sequences with specific HLA alleles at a false discovery rate of 0.05. While some public TCRs were present in many individuals, most TCR sequences turned up only very rarely across donors. A cluster of highly shared sequence variants was judged likely to represent a technical artifact of the sequencing pipeline. The only immune exposure information available for the cohort was CMV serostatus. This cohort had only TCR beta chains sequenced, and the lack of alpha or paired-chain data limited which features could be detected. Strong co-occurrence of HLA alleles, especially DR and DQ, made assigning TCR associations to individual alleles difficult. Roughly uniform sequencing depth across donors was assumed in presence/absence analyses, although this assumption may not hold. The study gave a list of over 150 TCR beta chains associated with cytomegalovirus. According to a later analysis, TCR association rates differed among HLA loci, with DRB1 alleles showing the most associated TCRs and HLA-C alleles showing the fewest.

Receptor libraries were prepared by the immunoSEQ multiplex PCR assay. A mixture of 60 forward primers for TCR Vbeta segments and 13 reverse primers for TCR Jbeta segments was used in the multiplex PCR. The CDR3 region of rearranged TCR beta genes was amplified from genomic DNA with a multiplex PCR assay. The Illumina HiSeq System was used to sequence the amplified TCR beta libraries as 87-base-pair reads. From the authors' description of their analysis: A later analysis tallied 80 million to 95 million unique TCR beta chains across the 666 repertoires, and some 12 million of those chains were shared by two or more donors. Raw reads were error-corrected and collapsed into unique sequences with a nearest-neighbor algorithm that merged closely related sequences to remove PCR and sequencing errors. V, D and J gene segments were assigned by aligning CDR3 sequences to IMGT reference sequences. For a sequence to be retained, a match of at least six nucleotides to both a V gene segment and a J gene segment was required. Rearrangements were classified as productive when the CDR3 lacked stop codons and remained in frame with V and J, and all other rearrangements were classified as non-productive. Following IMGT convention, CDR3 was defined as the stretch from the second conserved V-encoded cysteine to the conserved J-encoded phenylalanine. Sequences without an unambiguous match to a single V gene segment were excluded from the earlier analysis of a few hundred of the donors. An earlier analysis of roughly 590 of the donors called V segments functional above 56.7% productive rearrangements and segregating when the between-donor standard deviation exceeded 5%. A statistical classification framework was built for diagnosing cytomegalovirus status from the catalog of TCR beta chain sequences. In a later analysis, TCR nucleotide sequences were compared against IMGT/GENE-DB human TR gene sequences so that V and J genes could be assigned. In a later analysis, CDR3 sequences and most-parsimonious VDJ recombination scenarios were assigned using the TCRdist pipeline. A later analysis defined each TCR beta chain by its CDR3 amino acid sequence plus V-gene family, and excluded reads lacking a unique V-gene family. In a later analysis, around 650 highly shared, low-generation-probability nucleotide sequences were removed to address suspected cross-contamination and a sequencing artifact. A later analysis calculated a clonal expansion index for each public chain from normalized within-repertoire ranks of inferred template counts. In a later analysis, generation probabilities were computed with a VDJ recombination model fitted to out-of-frame rearrangements, and the resulting probabilities were checked against IGoR. A later analysis scored TCR-TCR, TCR-HLA and TCR-CMV co-occurrence with hypergeometric tests, applying a repertoire-size bias correction to TCR pairs. A later analysis estimated false discovery rates by permuting HLA or CMV assignments 20 times. A later analysis grouped co-occurring TCRs with DBSCAN, adding TCRdist sequence similarity when clustering within HLA-allele-positive subsets. Repertoires with fewer than 30,000 or more than 120,000 public chains were left out of co-occurrence clustering, as were a few repertoires with anomalous nucleotide sharing. Here the immuneACCESS table is served through TCRdb, limited to in-frame sequences with V and J called. Missing clones are a known gap in these copies; in checked studies unresolved V genes cover under half, and the rest lacks a known reason. V, J and clone size are those of that table, while D and trimming were read from the DNA. The sample includes around 210,000 clones, with roughly 78% observed a single time. 0.45% to 0.5% of the sample is held by the ten biggest clonotypes.

In total, 600 or so healthy bone marrow donors made up the cohort. All cohort members were sampled while nominally healthy, although unrecorded immune exposures were likely present. The donor was CMV seronegative and belonged to the group of 350 to 400 seronegative cohort members. A peripheral blood sample was provided by each donor, and peripheral blood mononuclear cells were used for TCR beta sequencing. Genomic DNA was extracted from the blood cell samples with the Qiagen DNeasy Blood Extraction Kit. The TCR comes from a boy between 10 and 17 years old in good health and CMV-seronegative. Sequenced input: PBMCs.

The CDR3 region reads CASFSPMNYGYTF. In nucleotide form, the sequence is TGTGCCAGCTTCTCCCCTATGAACTATGGCTACACCTTC. The rearranged segments are TRBV6-5 and TRBJ1-2; the D gene assignment is ambiguous. V is cut by 8 bases and J by 2 bases, and the space between the germline ends is 12 bases. The germline V gene provides CDR1 MNHEY and CDR2 SVGAGI. The CDR3 numbers 13 residues from cysteine through phenylalanine. The read is trimmed to its CDR3 DNA, 39 bases read in frame from base 1.